A single sample is the source of the 9 T cell receptor beta chains below, sequenced in a study of blood T cell repertoires in COVID-19. Assay used: immunoSEQ multiplex PCR; TCRdb lists only in-frame clones, some missing. The sample shows 490,000 or so clones, approximately 91% of them seen only once. Sequencing used PBMCs or T cells enriched from blood (not recorded which). Receptors were obtained from an older woman who had recovered from COVID-19.

The V call is TRBV24-1, the J call TRBJ2-3, with 7 bases lining up with TRBD1. Germline values: CDR1 KGHDR, CDR2 SFDVKD. This CDR3 has 13 amino acids. Losses at the gene ends were 1 base for V and 8 bases for J; bases not matched to a gene: 2. DNA for the CDR3: TGTGCCACCAGTGATTTCCCAGGGGGTACGCAGTATTTT. Residues: CATSDFPGGTQYF.

The chain employs TRBV28 and TRBJ1-4; D possibly corresponds to TRBD1 (6 bases). The germline CDR1 and CDR2 sequences are MDHEN and SYDVKM. Trimming removed 1 base from V and 9 bases from J, with 12 bases in between. The CDR3 is 14 amino acids. The CDR3 protein is CASSLFGTQKKLFF. The CDR3 DNA sequence: TGTGCCAGCAGTTTATTCGGGACACAAAAAAAACTGTTTTTT.

The gene calls are TRBV28 and TRBJ2-2, with TRBD1 matching 9 bases. V trimming: 6 bases; J trimming: 5 bases; junction bases outside the gene matches: 7. Looked up from germline, CDR1 is MDHEN and CDR2 is SYDVKM. The CDR3 has 15 amino acids. This chain's CDR3 is CASRTRDRATGELFF. In DNA form, the CDR3 reads TGTGCCAGCAGGACCCGGGACAGGGCGACCGGGGAGCTGTTTTTT.

The chain carries TRBV21-1 and TRBJ2-3; TRBD1 is taken as the D call from the table, unchecked against the DNA. TRBV21-1 is given as a pseudogene. This CDR3 spans 16 amino acids. DNA of the CDR3: TGTGCCAGCAGCACCACGACAGGGGGGAACACAGATACGCAGTATTTT. Translation: CASSTTTGGNTDTQYF.

The V and J genes are TRBV21-1 and TRBJ1-4; TRBD1, the table's D call, lacks a check against the DNA. TRBV21-1 is listed as a pseudogene. The CDR3 is made up of 13 amino acids. CDR3 residues: CASVPRVREKLFF. In DNA form, the CDR3 reads TGTGCCAGCGTCCCCAGGGTTCGGGAAAAACTGTTTTTT.

The chain recombines TRBV5-6 with TRBJ2-3; 10 bases agree with TRBD2. This CDR3 has 18 residues. Germline lookup yields CDR1 SGHDT and CDR2 YYEEEE. Germline trimming cut 0 bases from V and 2 bases from J; bases unmatched to any gene: 9. The CDR3 is CASSLDRGLAENTDTQYF. The CDR3 DNA sequence: TGTGCCAGCAGCTTGGATCGCGGACTAGCGGAGAACACAGATACGCAGTATTTT.

This chain uses TRBV2 with TRBJ1-2; 7 bases map to TRBD1. The CDR3 sequence is 14 residues long. Germline V gene lookup returns CDR1 SNHLY and CDR2 FYNNEI. Trimming took 1 base from V and 4 from J; bases not matched to a gene: 3. The CDR3 here is CASSEGSGGYGYTF. CDR3 nucleotides: TGTGCCAGCAGTGAAGGTTCAGGGGGCTATGGCTACACCTTC.

This clone showed up just a few times. DNA of the CDR3: TGTGCCAGCAGCTCCCGGACAGGGTGGCGGAACACTGAAGCTTTCTTT. This translates into CASSSRTGWRNTEAFF. The gene calls are TRBV13 and TRBJ1-1; 8 nucleotides agree with TRBD1. This CDR3 has 16 amino acids. In germline, CDR1 is PRHDT, CDR2 FYEKMQ (reference sequence). Trimming cost V 4 bases and J 1 base; bases outside gene matches: 8.

This clone has a handful of counts. The chain uses TRBV7-2 and TRBJ1-5, with D perhaps TRBD1 (6 bases). V lost 2 bases, J lost 3 bases, and 11 bases lay in between. The CDR3 has 15 residues. Germline CDR1 reads SGHTA; CDR2 reads FQGNSA. The CDR3 here is CASSLNRQANQPQHF. CDR3 in DNA: TGTGCCAGCAGCTTAAACCGACAGGCCAATCAGCCCCAGCATTTT.